This T cell receptor beta chain was identified in a study of T cell responses to AZD1222 COVID-19 vaccine (dated by TCRdb to the early 2020s). For context, the study as a whole: A total of more than 230 trial participants underwent TCR sequencing, of whom about 200 had received two doses of AZD1222 and about 25 had received two doses of the MenACWY control vaccine. Trial participants were enrolled by age into 18-55, 56-69 and 70-plus year subgroups, with approximately 160, 26 and 62 TCR-sequenced participants respectively. What the authors observed across the whole study: Most participants were white British and females outnumbered males, and the authors suggested that clonal diversity may have been underestimated. A significant rise in spike-specific TCR breadth and depth was observed after two AZD1222 doses relative to day 0 and relative to MenACWY recipients. No day 14 peak-response samples were available, so repertoires were characterized only after the peak T cell response. Conclusions about previously exposed vaccinees are limited because only a handful of AZD1222 recipients were SARS-CoV-2 seropositive at baseline. Reportedly, close to half of the unique spike-specific TCRs recognized epitopes lying outside the regions that are mutated in the B.1.351 and B.1.1.7 variants. The 56-69-year group was small, and its depth increase did not reach significance, likely because of low power. CD4 TCRs associated with the vaccine covered the entire spike protein, and the dominant responses were in regions 160-218 and 743-854.

The CDR3 regions of human TCRbeta chains were analyzed by immunosequencing. Under the source paper's analysis protocol: Repertoire TCRs were checked for matches against a reference library of SARS-CoV-2-specific TCRs that had been generated using the MIRA antigen-specificity platform. Breadth meant the fraction of unique TCRs that were SARS-CoV-2-associated, whereas depth meant the fraction of total T cells that were SARS-CoV-2-associated. Using the MIRA data, each spike-specific TCR was assigned both to the spike region to which the TCR was reactive and to a CD4 or CD8 class. Log10-transformed breadth and depth values were compared by one-way ANOVA with Sidak's multiple comparisons tests. TCRdb took this table from immuneACCESS and kept in-frame rearrangements with V and J called. Such tables lack part of the clones; where checked against another copy, unresolved V genes explain under half of the gap, and the rest is unexplained. V and J calls and clone size are as listed in that table; D and trimming were resolved from the DNA. This sample gives about 90,000 clones in total; under 95% of them show up just once. Jointly, the top ten make up around 5.2% of the sample.

The time point label here, explained by the study, means: baseline before first vaccination. The treatment or condition label corresponds to: meningococcal conjugate vaccine given as trial control. The vaccinee samples were drawn from two UK trials, COV001 and COV002, one of which was a single-blind randomized controlled phase 2/3 trial testing AZD1222 (ChAdOx1 nCoV-19) in healthy adults. For TCRbeta chain sequencing, PBMC samples were collected from trial participants at day 0 and at day 28 after the second dose. With regard to this clone: The antigen this receptor binds is unknown. Nothing much larger sits one base from this clone, and base qualities are not available.

This receptor was identified in an adult in good health. The sequences come from peripheral blood, collected on day 0 of MenACWY control vaccination.

The bases are TGTGCCAGCAGTGGACAGGGAAACTATGGCTACACCTTC. Its product reads: CASSGQGNYGYTF. The rearrangement combines TRBV6-2 or TRBV6-3 with TRBJ1-2; TRBD1 aligns with 8 central bases. CDR1 is given as MNHEY and CDR2 as SVGEGT, both from the germline V gene. Including cysteine and phenylalanine, the CDR3 has 13 amino acids. The only DNA kept is the CDR3, 39 bases in frame from the first base. Germline trimming amounts to 5 bases on V and 2 bases on J, with 1 as the count of junction bases outside the gene matches.